This TCR beta chain came from a study of T cells after posttransplantation cyclophosphamide. Methotrexate plus calcineurin inhibitor accompanied controls' myeloablative marrow transplants; sampling was 1 year later. Sequencing used immunoSEQ multiplex PCR; TCRdb keeps in-frame clones, though not all of them. There are about 15,000 clones in the sample; roughly 84% occur only once, and just over 3.5% lies in the top ten. Trimming removed 1 base at V and 4 bases at J, with 16 bases between. In germline, CDR1 is MGHRA, CDR2 YSYEKL. CDR3 size: 16 residues. The source is a male patient aged 45-60 years who received an allogeneic stem cell transplant from an unrelated donor, was CMV-positive, and had chronic GVHD only. Some T cells could come from the graft donor. The sample here was PBMCs, taken after an allogeneic stem cell transplant with a calcineurin inhibitor and methotrexate. The genes are TRBV4-1 and TRBJ1-1; no clear D gene. CDR3 DNA: TGCGCCAGCAGCCAAGTAGGCGGGTTATACGGCACTGAAGCTTTCTTT. It is translated as CASSQVGGLYGTEAFF.